The clone carrying this T cell receptor beta chain was seen many times. Amplification of TCR beta CDR3 regions used RNA as the template. First-round RT-PCR of the TCR CDR3 relied on the HTBI primer set. Via MiXCR, TCRdb re-called the multiplex PCR reads, giving one row per CDR3 protein. The sample contains about 380,000 distinct CDR3 sequences, roughly 14% of which appear only once. This entry is derived from a study of T cells in Graves' hyperthyroidism and ophthalmopathy. The sequence derives from a woman aged 55-70 years with Graves' hyperthyroidism. Sequenced sample: blood.

CDR3 bases: TGTGCCAGCAGTCGACAGGGAGGGGACACTGAAGCTTTCTTT. Its protein product is CASSRQGGDTEAFF. The rearrangement links TRBV6-2 or TRBV6-3 to TRBJ1-1, with 7 bases aligning to TRBD1. CDR3 length: 14 residues. The junction had 6 bases not matched to a gene; V was cut back by 5 bases and J by 3 bases. Germline V CDR1 and CDR2: MNHEY, SVGEGT.